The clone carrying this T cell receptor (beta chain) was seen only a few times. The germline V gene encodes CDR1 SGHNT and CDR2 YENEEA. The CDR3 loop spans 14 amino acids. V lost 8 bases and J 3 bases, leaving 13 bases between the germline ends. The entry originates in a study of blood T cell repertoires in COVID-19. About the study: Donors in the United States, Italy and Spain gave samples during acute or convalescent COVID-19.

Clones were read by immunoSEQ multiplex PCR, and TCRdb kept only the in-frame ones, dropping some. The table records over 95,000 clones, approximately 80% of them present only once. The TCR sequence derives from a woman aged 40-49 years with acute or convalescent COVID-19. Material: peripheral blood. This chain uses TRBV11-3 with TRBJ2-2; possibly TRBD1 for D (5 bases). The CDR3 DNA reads TGTGCCAGCCGCTCGCGACAGCACACCGGGGAGCTGTTTTTT. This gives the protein CASRSRQHTGELFF. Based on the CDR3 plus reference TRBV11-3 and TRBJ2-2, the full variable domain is EAGVVQSPRYKIIEKKQPVAFWCNPISGHNTLYWYLQNLGQGPELLIRYENEEAVDDSQLPKDRFSAERLKGVDSTLKIQPAELGDSAVYLCASRSRQHTGELFFGEGSRLTVL.